This entry lists 29 T cell receptor beta chains sequenced from one sample in a study of cytomegalovirus exposure and HLA in healthy donors. The study ran its PCR with 60 Vbeta and 13 Jbeta primers. Produced via immunoSEQ multiplex PCR; TCRdb's table is partial and in-frame only. In the table there are about 50,000 clones, 80% of which are singletons. Sample: PBMCs. Receptor source: a man between 25 and 39 years old in good health and CMV-seropositive.

The V call is TRBV15, the J call TRBJ2-1; no firm D call. The CDR3 sequence is 15 residues long. Between the trimmed V and J ends, which lost 0 bases and 2 bases, there was a span of 8 bases. Germline lookup yields CDR1 LNHNV and CDR2 YYDKDF (reference sequence). The DNA for the CDR3 is TGTGCCACCAGCAGAGATCAACTACCCTACAATGAGCAGTTCTTC. Residues: CATSRDQLPYNEQFF.

The V call is TRBV2, the J call TRBJ1-2; D remains unclear. The ends were cut back, 7 bases at V and 5 bases at J, with 14 bases in the middle. Germline V gene data show CDR1 as SNHLY and CDR2 as FYNNEI. This CDR3 comprises 13 residues. CDR3 in amino acids: CASTYSGVYGYTF. In DNA form, the CDR3 reads TGTGCCAGCACCTACAGCGGGGTGTATGGCTACACCTTC.

The CDR3 bases are TGTGCCAGCAGCGCAGAACTAGCGTCCTCCTACGAGCAGTACTTC. Residues: CASSAELASSYEQYF. The V call is TRBV5-4, the J call TRBJ2-7; 7 nucleotides agree with TRBD2. Looked up from germline, CDR1 is SGHNT and CDR2 is YYREEE (reference sequence). CDR3 length: 15 amino acids. The junction had 7 bases not matched to a gene; V was cut back by 4 bases and J by 0 bases.

The chain uses TRBV7-2 and TRBJ2-5; TRBD2 agrees at 12 bases. CDR1 is SGHTA, CDR2 FQGNSA, per germline. After removal of 6 bases from V and 4 bases from J, the junction contained 9 bases not matched to a gene. This CDR3 region has 16 residues. CDR3 sequence (DNA): TGTGCCAGCAGGCGTTCTAGCGGGGGGGCTTCAGAGACCCAGTACTTC. Translation gives CASRRSSGGASETQYF. Full variable domain (missing parts from reference TRBV7-2 and TRBJ2-5): GAGVSQSPSNKVTEKGKDVELRCDPISGHTALYWYRQSLGQGLEFLIYFQGNSAPDKSGLPSDRFSAERTGGSVSTLTIQRTQQEDSAVYLCASRRSSGGASETQYFGPGTRLLVL.

The genes are TRBV6-5 and TRBJ1-4, with D maybe TRBD1 (6 bases). This CDR3 has 14 residues. In germline, CDR1 is MNHEY, CDR2 SVGAGI. Trimming left V 6 bases short and J 4 bases short, with 12 bases between. This chain's CDR3 is CASSRDTVNEKLFF. DNA of the CDR3: TGTGCCAGCAGCCGGGACACCGTTAATGAAAAACTGTTTTTT.

The count of this clone is one. The junction and the germline gene differ at one end; a read error may be behind it. V usage is TRBV11-2 and J usage is TRBJ1-1; tentative D call: TRBD1 (6 bases). The CDR3 totals 12 residues. Per the germline V gene, CDR1 is SGHAT and CDR2 is FQNNGV. CDR3 amino acids: CACSRDRIEAFF. The CDR3 nucleotides read TGTGCCTGCAGCCGAGACAGGATAGAAGCTTTCTTT.

V is TRBV10-3 and J is TRBJ1-5; no firm D call. Germline-derived CDR1 and CDR2 are ENHRY and SYGVKD. This CDR3 has 13 amino acids. Trimming removed 6 bases from V and 0 bases from J, with 6 bases in between. In nucleotides, the CDR3 is TGTGCCATCAGCCAGAATAGCAATCAGCCCCAGCATTTT. Translation gives CAISQNSNQPQHF.

The chain combines TRBV2 with TRBJ1-5; 7 bases align to TRBD1. Trimming at V came to 4 bases and at J to 0 bases, leaving 12 bases not matched to a gene. This CDR3 spans 18 amino acids. Germline lookup yields CDR1 SNHLY and CDR2 FYNNEI. The CDR3 loop is CASSVPPGQSYSNQPQHF. The CDR3, as DNA: TGTGCCAGCAGTGTCCCTCCGGGACAGAGTTATAGCAATCAGCCCCAGCATTTT.

This chain uses TRBV2 with TRBJ2-1, with 9 nucleotides matching TRBD1. The CDR3 has 17 residues. J was trimmed by 4 bases and V by 1 base; bases with no gene match: 8. The germline gives CDR1 SNHLY, CDR2 FYNNEI. The CDR3 sequence: CASSEVSSDRGYNEQFF. The CDR3 DNA sequence: TGTGCCAGCAGTGAAGTAAGCTCGGACAGGGGATACAATGAGCAGTTCTTC.

The chain couples TRBV30 to TRBJ2-7; tentative D call: TRBD1 (5 bases). There are 13 residues in the CDR3. Trimming took off 2 bases at V and 2 bases at J, with 10 bases between the two ends. Germline V gene sequence: CDR1 GTSNPN, CDR2 SVGIG (reference sequence). The CDR3 spells CAWSQGDPYEQYF. CDR3 coding DNA: TGTGCCTGGAGTCAGGGTGACCCCTACGAGCAGTACTTC.

The chain joins TRBV5-4 to TRBJ1-2; unclear D gene. This CDR3 comprises 13 residues. Germline CDR1 is SGHNT and CDR2 is YYREEE (reference sequence). Trimming removed 4 bases from V and 5 bases from J, with 12 bases in between. The CDR3 coding sequence is TGTGCCAGCAGCCTCGACATGATATATGGCTACACCTTC. It specifies CASSLDMIYGYTF.

The rearrangement links TRBV11-2 to TRBJ2-1; D may be TRBD1 (5 bases). Germline CDR1 and CDR2: SGHAT and FQNNGV. This CDR3 has 14 residues. Deletions cut 5 bases from V and 3 bases from J, with 11 bases between. The CDR3 DNA reads TGTGCCAGCAGCATGGACATAAACTACAATGAGCAGTTCTTC. It yields the protein CASSMDINYNEQFF.

This clone was detected once. The chain is built from TRBV9 and TRBJ1-6, with 7 bases matching TRBD1. V was pared by 2 bases and J by 7 bases, with 9 bases of the junction left unmatched. Germline CDR1 and CDR2: SGDLS and YYNGEE. The CDR3 contains 16 residues. The DNA for the CDR3 is TGTGCCAGCAGCGTCGGTACAGGGGATGTAAATTCACCCCTCCACTTT. This sequence encodes CASSVGTGDVNSPLHF.

The V call is TRBV5-1, the J call TRBJ2-7, with 8 bases lining up with TRBD1. The CDR3 covers 17 residues. CDR1 SGHRS and CDR2 YFSETQ come from the germline V gene. V was pared by 1 base and J by 3 bases, with 12 bases of the junction left unmatched. In nucleotides, the CDR3 is TGCGCCAGCAGCTTGTCCATTTCCGGGACAGGATTCTACGAGCAGTACTTC. The encoded protein is CASSLSISGTGFYEQYF.

The CDR3 sequence is CASSSGLAGGPEQETQYF. The CDR3, as DNA: TGTGCCAGCTCATCAGGACTAGCGGGGGGGCCGGAACAAGAGACCCAGTACTTC. The chain uses TRBV18 and TRBJ2-5, with 15 bases fitting TRBD2. Germline values: CDR1 KGHSH, CDR2 LQKENI. With V trimmed by 5 bases and J by 2 bases, 9 bases remained unmatched. The CDR3 loop spans 18 amino acids.

On this clone itself: One junction end does not reproduce the germline sequence, and a read error may be involved. This same CDR3 is encoded by further DNA sequences in the sample. The chain couples TRBV2 to TRBJ1-5; the D gene is possibly TRBD1 (5 bases). This CDR3 has 14 residues. Germline lookup yields CDR1 SNHLY and CDR2 FYNNEI. CDR3 region: CASSEGQNNQPQHF. DNA of the CDR3: TGTGCCAGCAGTGAGGGGCAGAACAATCAGCCTCAGCATTTT.

This chain connects TRBV19 to TRBJ2-7; the match to TRBD1 covers 10 bases. The CDR3 runs 13 residues. Germline lookup yields CDR1 LNHDA and CDR2 SQIVND (reference sequence). V was clipped by 8 bases and J by 0 bases; unmatched bases: 1. Here the CDR3 reads CASRDRGSYEQYF. CDR3 bases: TGTGCCAGTCGGGACAGGGGCTCCTACGAGCAGTACTTC.

The CDR3 DNA sequence: TGTGCAAGTCGCTCGGGACAGGGGGCCTTAGAGACCCAGTACTTC. Translated, it gives CASRSGQGALETQYF. The genes are TRBV12-2 and TRBJ2-5; the table assigns TRBD1, which was not confirmed against the DNA. TRBV12-2 is a recognized pseudogene. The CDR3 runs to 15 residues.

By its share, this clone is medium-sized. The DNA of the CDR3 is TGTGCCAGCAGCTTTGGGACAGCTAATGAGCAGTTCTTC. Amino acid sequence: CASSFGTANEQFF. The rearrangement uses TRBV7-7 and TRBJ2-1; 7 bases fit TRBD1. Germline CDR1 and CDR2: SSHAT and FNYEAQ (reference sequence). The CDR3 spans 13 residues. The junction had 3 bases not matched to a gene; V was cut back by 3 bases and J by 7 bases.

The V and J genes are TRBV28 and TRBJ2-3; 7 positions agree with TRBD2. V lost 5 bases and J lost 4; bases outside the gene matches: 3. CDR3 length equals 13 residues. Germline V CDR1 and CDR2: MDHEN, SYDVKM. Here the CDR3 reads CASSMTSPDTQYF. The CDR3 bases are TGTGCCAGCAGTATGACTAGCCCAGATACGCAGTATTTT.

This clone showed up just once. V and J are TRBV10-1 and TRBJ2-7, with 8 bases lining up with TRBD1. J lost 4 bases, V lost 5 bases, and 7 bases had no gene match. This CDR3 is built from 14 residues. Per germline, CDR1 WNHNN and CDR2 SYGVQD (reference sequence). The CDR3 sequence is CASSPGTGQYEQYF. The CDR3 DNA follows: TGCGCCAGCAGTCCCGGGACAGGACAATACGAGCAGTACTTC.

The V call is TRBV15, the J call TRBJ1-2, with no clear D. With 1 base removed from V and 1 base from J, the gap between germline ends came to 16 bases. The CDR3 is made up of 17 amino acids. Per germline, CDR1 LNHNV and CDR2 YYDKDF (reference sequence). CDR3 amino acids: CATSRAPARTFNYGYTF. The DNA for the CDR3 is TGTGCCACCAGCAGAGCTCCCGCCAGGACTTTTAACTATGGCTACACCTTC. Looking up the rest from reference TRBV15 and TRBJ1-2 gives the full variable domain: DAMVIQNPRYQVTQFGKPVTLSCSQTLNHNVMYWYQQKSSQAPKLLFHYYDKDFNNEADTPDNFQSRRPNTSFCFLDIRSPGLGDTAMYLCATSRAPARTFNYGYTFGSGTRLTVV.

The chain recombines TRBV7-3 with TRBJ1-6; D is undetermined. The CDR3 is 13 amino acids. Germline CDR1 is SGHTA and CDR2 is FQGTGA. V was trimmed by 5 bases and J by 7 bases, leaving 9 bases between them. The CDR3 region is CASSLALNSPLHF. CDR3 nucleotides: TGTGCCAGCAGCCTTGCTCTAAATTCACCCCTCCACTTT.

This rearrangement joins TRBV5-1 to TRBJ2-3; maybe TRBD1 (5 bases). V was trimmed by 4 bases and J by 2 bases, leaving 14 bases between them. The CDR3 extends over 15 amino acids. Germline CDR1 reads SGHRS; CDR2 reads YFSETQ. The CDR3 here is CASSPSTEVTDTQYF. The CDR3 nucleotides read TGCGCCAGCAGCCCTTCGACAGAGGTCACAGATACGCAGTATTTT.

The chain uses TRBV5-1 and TRBJ1-2; D is possibly TRBD1 (6 bases). V was shortened by 4 bases and J by 2 bases, with 12 bases between the two germline ends. Germline V CDR1 and CDR2: SGHRS, YFSETQ. The CDR3 sequence is 14 residues long. CDR3 amino acids: CASSDTTGNYGYTF. The CDR3 DNA sequence: TGCGCCAGCAGCGATACCACAGGGAACTATGGCTACACCTTC.

This sequence joins TRBV6-5 and TRBJ1-5; D may be TRBD1 (6 bases). With 6 bases removed from V and 0 bases from J, the gap between germline ends came to 12 bases. In germline, CDR1 is MNHEY, CDR2 SVGAGI. The CDR3 spans 15 residues. CDR3 sequence (DNA): TGTGCCAGCAGCCAAGACAGGTATAGCAATCAGCCCCAGCATTTT. Its translation is CASSQDRYSNQPQHF.

This chain links TRBV4-1 with TRBJ2-4, with TRBD2 matching 9 bases. Germline trimming cut 1 base from V and 0 bases from J; bases unmatched to any gene: 13. The CDR3 length is 20 residues. Germline CDR1 MGHRA, CDR2 YSYEKL. CDR3 in amino acids: CASSQGTAGGLELAKNIQYF. The CDR3, as DNA: TGCGCCAGCAGCCAAGGAACAGCGGGGGGCCTAGAACTAGCCAAAAACATTCAGTACTTC.

The chain combines TRBV30 with TRBJ2-1; 8 bases are shared with TRBD1. The CDR3 covers 13 residues. With 4 bases clipped from V and 7 bases from J, the junction kept 6 bases outside the gene matches. Germline lookup yields CDR1 GTSNPN and CDR2 SVGIG (reference sequence). The CDR3 here is CAWTIRGLNEQFF. DNA of the CDR3: TGTGCCTGGACCATCAGGGGGCTGAATGAGCAGTTCTTC.

The gene calls are TRBV28 and TRBJ1-2; D may be TRBD1 (6 bases). Germline CDR1 reads MDHEN; CDR2 reads SYDVKM. The V and J ends lost 5 bases and 4 bases respectively, with 11 bases between them. The CDR3 has 13 amino acids. The CDR3 region is CASSLGARYGYTF. The CDR3 DNA reads TGTGCCAGCAGTCTGGGGGCGCGCTATGGCTACACCTTC.